The 14 T cell receptor beta chains presented below share a single source sample, sequenced in a study of memory CD4+ T cells and cytomegalovirus serostatus. The sort gate was single viable CD3+CD4+CD8-CD45RO+ cells for memory CD4+ T cells. Repertoires were generated with immunoSEQ multiplex PCR, while TCRdb's copy carries only in-frame clones and drops some. The profile shows about 40,000 clones, roughly three quarters of them singletons. The sequencing sample was made of memory CD4+ T cells from blood. These receptors were obtained from an adult in good health and CMV-seronegative.

This clone was seen a few times. The chain recombines TRBV14 with TRBJ2-3, with TRBD2 identical over 8 bases. The length of the CDR3 is 13 residues. After removal of 0 bases from V and 14 bases from J, the junction contained 7 bases not matched to a gene. The germline gives CDR1 SGHDN, CDR2 FVKESK. CDR3 sequence reads: CASSQDPSGRGYF. The DNA of the CDR3 is TGTGCCAGCAGCCAAGACCCGAGCGGGAGAGGGTATTTT. The full variable domain, in which reference TRBV14 and TRBJ2-3 provide the parts outside the CDR3, is EAGVTQFPSHSVIEKGQTVTLRCDPISGHDNLYWYRRVMGKEIKFLLHFVKESKQDESGMPNNRFLAERTGGTYSTLKVQPAELEDSGVYFCASSQDPSGRGYFGPGTRLTVL.

This clone came up a few times. The chain recombines TRBV4-1 with TRBJ1-1; unclear D gene. Per the germline V gene, CDR1 is MGHRA and CDR2 is YSYEKL. Deletions cut 3 bases from V and 1 base from J, with 21 bases between. The CDR3 is 18 amino acids. Here the CDR3 reads CASSHLGLGSRGNTEAFF. In nucleotides, the CDR3 is TGCGCCAGCAGCCACCTGGGTTTGGGGAGTCGGGGGAACACTGAAGCTTTCTTT.

The chain links TRBV19 to TRBJ1-2; D call uncertain. Trimming pared 7 bases from V and 1 base from J, leaving 7 bases between. The germline gives CDR1 LNHDA, CDR2 SQIVND (reference sequence). This CDR3 is 12 amino acids long. The CDR3 reads CASMYSNYGYTF. In nucleotides, the CDR3 is TGTGCCAGTATGTACAGTAACTATGGCTACACCTTC. The full variable domain, with the rest looked up from reference TRBV19 and TRBJ1-2, is DGGITQSPKYLFRKEGQNVTLSCEQNLNHDAMYWYRQDPGQGLRLIYYSQIVNDFQKGDIAEGYSVSREKKESFPLTVTSAQKNPTAFYLCASMYSNYGYTFGSGTRLTVV.

The CDR3 region has the DNA TGCGCCAGCAGCTACCAGGGGACGCGAGGGTATGGCTACACCTTC. This translates into CASSYQGTRGYGYTF. V is TRBV5-1 and J is TRBJ1-2; a possible D gene is TRBD1 (6 bases). The germline CDR1 and CDR2 sequences are SGHRS and YFSETQ. V was clipped by 3 bases and J by 5 bases, with 17 bases between them. CDR3 size: 15 residues.

The chain combines TRBV6-6 with TRBJ2-1, with 12 bases that match TRBD2. V dropped 7 bases and J dropped 8; count of bases not matched to a gene: 9. This CDR3 spans 15 amino acids. Germline CDR1 is MNHNY and CDR2 is SVGAGI (reference sequence). The CDR3 nucleotides read TGTGCCAGCAATAACCCTAGCGGGGGGGTCTATGAGCAGTTCTTC. It specifies CASNNPSGGVYEQFF.

The J gene is TRBJ1-5, the V gene TRBV27; 7 positions match TRBD1. The V gene end was trimmed by 4 bases and the J gene end by 0 bases; junction bases not matched to a gene: 3. This CDR3 region has 15 residues. Germline loops: CDR1 MNHEY, CDR2 SMNVEV (reference sequence). The DNA of the CDR3 is TGTGCCAGCAGTTCGGGGACAGATAGCAATCAGCCCCAGCATTTT. Encoded protein: CASSSGTDSNQPQHF.

This chain uses TRBV6-5 with TRBJ2-7; 9 bases line up with TRBD1. The CDR3 consists of 16 residues. V gave up 0 bases and J gave up 12 bases; unmatched junction bases: 15. Germline-derived CDR1 and CDR2 are MNHEY and SVGAGI. The CDR3 here is CASSYSGTGNSPRVYF. In DNA form, the CDR3 reads TGTGCCAGCAGTTACTCCGGGACAGGGAACTCCCCTCGTGTGTACTTC.

V usage is TRBV5-6 and J usage is TRBJ2-2; the D call may be TRBD1 or TRBD2 (6 bases each). This CDR3 has 15 residues. The germline V gene encodes CDR1 SGHDT and CDR2 YYEEEE. V lost 5 bases, J lost 7 bases, and 18 bases lay in between. The CDR3 sequence: CASSFLSQGGGELFF. The CDR3 DNA is TGTGCCAGCAGTTTTTTGTCACAGGGAGGCGGGGAGCTGTTTTTT.

V is TRBV4-2 and J is TRBJ1-1; possibly TRBD1 for D (6 bases). The germline V gene encodes CDR1 LGHNA and CDR2 YNFKEQ. The length of the CDR3 is 14 residues. The V end lost 1 base, the J end lost 4 bases, and 10 bases lay between the germline ends. CDR3 coding DNA: TGTGCCAGCAGCCAAGGGGGGCTCGTCACTGAAGCTTTCTTT. This codes for CASSQGGLVTEAFF.

CDR3 nucleotides: TGTGCCAGCAGCAGTAGGACAAATCAGCCCCAGCATTTT. Amino acid sequence: CASSSRTNQPQHF. This rearrangement joins TRBV6-1 to TRBJ1-5; a possible D gene is TRBD1 (5 bases). CDR3 length equals 13 residues. The V end was cut by 6 bases, the J end by 4 bases, with 10 bases between. Germline-derived CDR1 and CDR2 are MNHNS and SASEGT.

For the CDR3, the DNA is TGCGCCAGCAGCTACCGACAGAGCAGGAACACTGAAGCTTTCTTT. Translating gives CASSYRQSRNTEAFF. The V call is TRBV5-1, the J call TRBJ1-1; D may be TRBD1 (5 bases). Germline assignment: CDR1 SGHRS and CDR2 YFSETQ. Between the trimmed V and J ends, which lost 3 bases and 1 base, there was a span of 13 bases. The CDR3 runs 15 residues. The entire variable domain, with the rest obtained from reference TRBV5-1 and TRBJ1-1, is as follows: KAGVTQTPRYLIKTRGQQVTLSCSPISGHRSVSWYQQTPGQGLQFLFEYFSETQRNKGNFPGRFSGRQFSNSRSEMNVSTLELGDSALYLCASSYRQSRNTEAFFGQGTRLTVV.

V is TRBV6-5 and J is TRBJ1-5, with a possible D match to TRBD1 (6 bases). Germline CDR1 is MNHEY and CDR2 is SVGAGI. There are 14 residues in the CDR3. The V and J ends lost 2 bases and 5 bases respectively, with 10 bases between them. CDR3 protein: CASSYGGGHQPQHF. DNA of the CDR3: TGTGCCAGCAGTTACGGCGGGGGGCATCAGCCCCAGCATTTT.

The chain joins TRBV19 to TRBJ1-2; 9 positions match TRBD1. Germline V gene data show CDR1 as LNHDA and CDR2 as SQIVND (reference sequence). Trimming at V came to 6 bases and at J to 6 bases, leaving 11 bases not matched to a gene. The length of the CDR3 is 15 residues. Here the CDR3 DNA reads TGTGCCAGTAGACCAAAACAGGGGGCGTTTGATGGCTACACCTTC. Translating gives CASRPKQGAFDGYTF.

This clone was seen a handful of times. The genes are TRBV2 and TRBJ2-7, with TRBD1 as a possible D gene (8 bases). Germline assignment: CDR1 SNHLY and CDR2 FYNNEI. V was clipped by 4 bases and J by 7 bases, with 14 bases between them. The CDR3 contains 13 residues. CDR3: CASSVNRGGEQYF. DNA for the CDR3: TGTGCCAGCAGTGTGAACAGGGGGGGTGAGCAGTACTTC.